The clone carrying this T cell receptor (beta chain) occurred once. The record originates from a study of blood T cell repertoires in COVID-19. The CDR3 has 11 amino acids. The V gene lost 10 bases and the J gene lost 4 bases, with 10 bases spanning the gap. In the original workflow: Counts of nucleated cells, estimated from reference gene primer amplification, were obtained. Generated by immunoSEQ multiplex PCR, the TCRdb table keeps only in-frame clones and is missing some. Clone size and V and J calls were adopted from that table, with D and trimming inferred from the DNA. The profile covers 70,000 to 90,000 clones, with around 78% appearing a single time and roughly 18% taken by the ten largest.

Sequenced input: peripheral blood. V is TRBV12-3 or TRBV12-4 and J is TRBJ2-5; D not certain. This TCR derives from a woman over 75 with acute or convalescent COVID-19. The CDR3 loop reads CATANLETQYF. The CDR3 DNA reads as TGTGCCACCGCTAATCTAGAGACCCAGTACTTC.